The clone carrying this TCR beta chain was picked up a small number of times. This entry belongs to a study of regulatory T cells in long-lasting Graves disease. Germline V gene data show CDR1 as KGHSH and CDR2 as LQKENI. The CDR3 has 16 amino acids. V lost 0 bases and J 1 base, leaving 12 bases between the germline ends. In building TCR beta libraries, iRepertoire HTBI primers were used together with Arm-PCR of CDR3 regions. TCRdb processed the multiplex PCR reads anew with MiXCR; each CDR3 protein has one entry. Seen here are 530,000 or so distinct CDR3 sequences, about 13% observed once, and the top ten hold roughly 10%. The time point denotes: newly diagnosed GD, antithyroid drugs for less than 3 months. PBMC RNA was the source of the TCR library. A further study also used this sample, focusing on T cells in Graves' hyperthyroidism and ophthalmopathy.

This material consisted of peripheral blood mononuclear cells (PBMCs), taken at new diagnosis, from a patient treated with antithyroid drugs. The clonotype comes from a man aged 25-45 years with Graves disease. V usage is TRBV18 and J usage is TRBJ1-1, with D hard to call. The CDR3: CASSPPGNWGNTEAFF. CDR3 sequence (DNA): TGTGCCAGCTCACCACCGGGTAACTGGGGGAACACTGAAGCTTTCTTT.